This T cell receptor beta chain was documented in a study of blood T cell repertoires in COVID-19. Study-wide background: Some COVID-19 samples were acute and others convalescent; all came from the United States, Italy and Spain.

The germline gives CDR1 SNHLY, CDR2 FYNNEI. There are 15 residues in the CDR3. Trimming at V came to 6 bases and at J to 3 bases, leaving 4 bases not matched to a gene. Per the study methods: Amplifying reference gene primers gave estimates of nucleated cell counts. Assay used: immunoSEQ multiplex PCR; TCRdb lists only in-frame clones, some missing. The V and J calls and the clone size are those of that table, but D and trimming were determined from the DNA. The sample gives over 130,000 clones, about 91% of which show up once; roughly 28% is in the top ten. The material sequenced was peripheral blood. The chain recombines TRBV2 with TRBJ1-6; TRBD1 aligns across 8 bases. This receptor was identified in a human donor in a cohort sampled during active COVID-19. CDR3 sequence (DNA): TGTGCCAGCAGACAGGGGGATTTCTATAATTCACCCCTCCACTTT. It codes for CASRQGDFYNSPLHF.